Each of the 8 T cell receptor beta chains below was sequenced from the same sample in a study of shared clonotypes between healthy human individuals. Assay: immunoSEQ multiplex PCR; the TCRdb copy retains only in-frame clones and omits some. The sample records over a million clones, more than 75% being singletons. Sequenced input: memory CD4+ T cells from PBMCs. Subset: CD45RA-negative fraction. The receptor source for this set is a young man in good health. Some clones in this sample may be carry-over from other donors' samples.

The chain combines TRBV5-1 with TRBJ2-2, with TRBD1 matching 10 bases. V shed 1 base, J shed 5 bases, and the junction held 8 bases outside the gene matches. Germline CDR1 SGHRS, CDR2 YFSETQ. The CDR3 runs to 17 residues. The CDR3 DNA follows: TGCGCCAGCAGCTTGTTCCCCTGGACAGGGGGAACCGGGGAGCTGTTTTTT. It encodes CASSLFPWTGGTGELFF.

The V and J genes are TRBV6-1 and TRBJ1-5; D possibly corresponds to TRBD1 (5 bases). The germline V gene has CDR1 MNHNS and CDR2 SASEGT. V lost 9 bases to trimming and J lost 5 bases, with 20 bases between them. CDR3 length equals 15 residues. The CDR3 spells CASEYARGRDQPQHF. In DNA, the CDR3 is TGTGCCAGTGAATACGCCCGGGGCAGGGATCAGCCCCAGCATTTT.

The rearrangement joins TRBV30 to TRBJ1-5; D unresolved. Germline-derived CDR1 and CDR2 are GTSNPN and SVGIG (reference sequence). The V and J ends lost 2 bases and 5 bases respectively, with 10 bases between them. The length of the CDR3 is 13 residues. The CDR3 here is CAWSYNGDQPQHF. The CDR3 DNA reads TGTGCCTGGAGTTATAACGGCGATCAGCCCCAGCATTTT. The full variable domain, completed using reference TRBV30 and TRBJ1-5, is SQTIHQWPATLVQPVGSPLSLECTVEGTSNPNLYWYRQAAGRGLQLLFYSVGIGQISSEVPQNLSASRPQDRQFILSSKKLLLSDSGFYLCAWSYNGDQPQHFGDGTRLSIL.

The V gene is TRBV28, the J gene TRBJ2-7; maybe TRBD1 (6 bases). Germline CDR1 is MDHEN and CDR2 is SYDVKM. This CDR3 contains 14 residues. V was shortened by 6 bases and J by 4 bases, with 16 bases between the two germline ends. The CDR3 DNA is TGTGCCAGCAGACCTGGGGGCGGATTATACGAGCAGTACTTC. This codes for CASRPGGGLYEQYF.

V and J are TRBV29-1 and TRBJ2-1; a weak D match, TRBD2 (6 bases). The CDR3 spans 15 residues. V was cut by 7 bases and J by 1 base, with 17 bases left in between. Germline-derived CDR1 and CDR2 are SQVTM and ANQGSEA. CDR3 sequence reads: CSARARDWSYNEQFF. CDR3 in DNA: TGCAGCGCCCGAGCCCGGGACTGGTCCTACAATGAGCAGTTCTTC.

A few counts support this clone. This chain uses TRBV18 with TRBJ2-7, with a possible D match to TRBD2 (6 bases). The V end lost 2 bases, the J end lost 5 bases, and 10 bases lay between the germline ends. The CDR3 has 13 amino acids. CDR1 and CDR2 (germline): KGHSH, LQKENI. Here the CDR3 reads CASSPRRVHEQYF. The DNA of the CDR3 is TGTGCCAGCTCACCAAGGAGGGTACACGAGCAGTACTTC.

The chain links TRBV13 to TRBJ1-4; TRBD1 might be the D (6 bases). The CDR3 spans 14 residues. Germline V CDR1 and CDR2: PRHDT, FYEKMQ (reference sequence). V lost 8 bases and J 6 bases, leaving 16 bases between the germline ends. CDR3 protein: CASGKQGGDEKLFF. For the CDR3, the DNA is TGTGCCAGCGGTAAACAGGGTGGTGATGAAAAACTGTTTTTT.

The DNA of the CDR3 is TGTGCCAGCAGTCCTGTGACAGGGGGCGGGGAGACCCAGTACTTC. Translation gives CASSPVTGGGETQYF. This rearrangement joins TRBV6-5 to TRBJ2-5; 10 bases are a match to TRBD1. With V trimmed by 5 bases and J by 5 bases, 8 bases remained unmatched. In germline, CDR1 is MNHEY, CDR2 SVGAGI. There are 15 residues in the CDR3.